This is a list of T cell receptor beta chains from one sample in a study of cytomegalovirus exposure and HLA in healthy donors. Clones were read by immunoSEQ multiplex PCR, and TCRdb kept only the in-frame ones, dropping some. The data contain some 65,000 clones, less than 65% of them singletons. Sequences were obtained from PBMCs. These receptor sequences come from a man younger than 45 in good health and CMV-seronegative. Each CDR3 is given with its conserved first and last residue. Fields, in order: J gene, D gene, V gene, clone size, CDR3 protein, CDR3 DNA. D genes are given only for firm matches. Only part of the rows carry a size: once, few, many, or a class if the clone is expanded.

TRBJ1-5 | - | TRBV6-5 | - | CASSSDFNQPQHF | TGTGCCAGCAGCAGTGACTTTAATCAGCCCCAGCATTTT
TRBJ1-6 | TRBD1 | TRBV6-5 | few | CASSRDRNSPLHF | TGTGCCAGCAGTCGGGACAGAAATTCACCCCTCCACTTT
TRBJ1-2 | - | TRBV28 | - | CASSLNSNYGYTF | TGTGCCAGCAGTTTGAACTCTAACTATGGCTACACCTTC
TRBJ2-1 | - | TRBV5-4 | few | CASSLGSGEQFF | TGTGCCAGCAGCTTGGGTAGCGGTGAGCAGTTCTTC
TRBJ1-6 | - | TRBV5-4 | - | CASRSAGPSYNSPLHF | TGTGCCAGCAGGTCGGCAGGGCCCTCCTATAATTCACCCCTCCACTTT
TRBJ2-7 | TRBD1 | TRBV13 | - | CASSAQGGTPSYEQYF | TGTGCCAGCAGCGCTCAAGGGGGCACACCCTCCTACGAGCAGTACTTC
TRBJ1-1 | TRBD1 | TRBV29-1 | - | CSVPPWTGANTEAFF | TGCAGCGTTCCCCCCTGGACAGGGGCGAACACTGAAGCTTTCTTT
TRBJ2-7 | TRBD1 | TRBV30 | few | CAWSFGTGDYEQYF | TGTGCCTGGAGTTTTGGGACAGGGGACTACGAGCAGTACTTC
TRBJ2-7 | TRBD1 | TRBV12-5 | - | CASDAGTGSYEQYF | TGTGCTAGCGACGCCGGGACAGGGTCCTACGAGCAGTACTTC
TRBJ2-5 | - | TRBV16 | once | CASSQSISGGETQYF | TGTGCCAGCAGCCAATCGATAAGCGGAGGGGAGACCCAGTACTTC
TRBJ2-7 | - | TRBV7-2 | few | CASSPLESYEQYF | TGTGCCAGCAGCCCACTAGAATCCTACGAGCAGTACTTC
TRBJ1-1 | - | TRBV6-5 | - | CASSYHREITEAFF | TGTGCCAGCAGTTACCACAGGGAAATCACTGAAGCTTTCTTT
TRBJ2-7 | - | TRBV9 | few | CASSVGPLRSSYEQYF | TGTGCCAGCAGCGTAGGACCGTTAAGGAGCTCCTACGAGCAGTACTTC
TRBJ2-1 | - | TRBV4-2 | - | CASSQVGTQPKGGGRGEQFF | TGTGCCAGCAGCCAAGTGGGGACGCAGCCTAAAGGTGGGGGCCGCGGTGAGCAGTTCTTC
TRBJ2-7 | - | TRBV19 | - | CASSPGQGGYEQYF | TGTGCCAGTAGTCCTGGGCAGGGGGGCTACGAGCAGTACTTC
TRBJ2-6 | - | TRBV4-2 | - | CASSPTAGTGANVLTF | TGTGCCAGCAGCCCTACAGCAGGTACCGGGGCCAACGTCCTGACTTTC
TRBJ1-5 | - | TRBV2 | - | CASSERTASNQPQHF | TGTGCCAGCAGTGAAAGGACAGCCTCCAATCAGCCCCAGCATTTT
TRBJ2-1 | - | TRBV7-3 | once | CASSLTAYNEQFF | TGTGCCAGCTCTCTCACTGCATACAATGAGCAGTTCTTC
TRBJ2-7 | TRBD2 | TRBV2 | - | CASTGLEPYEQYF | TGTGCCAGCACAGGACTAGAACCCTACGAGCAGTACTTC
TRBJ1-6 | - | TRBV7-9 | - | CASSSGTPNSPLHF | TGTGCCAGCAGCTCCGGGACACCGAATTCACCCCTCCACTTT
TRBJ1-5 | TRBD1 | TRBV6-5 | - | CASSLSRDRVQPQHF | TGTGCCAGCAGTTTGTCCCGGGACAGGGTTCAGCCCCAGCATTTT
TRBJ1-6 | - | TRBV4-2 | - | CASSQDGTAGHSPLHF | TGTGCCAGCAGCCAAGATGGGACTGCGGGGCATTCACCCCTCCACTTT
TRBJ2-7 | TRBD2 | TRBV11-1 | - | CASSLTSGGVREQYF | TGTGCCAGCAGCCTGACTAGCGGGGGGGTTCGCGAGCAGTACTTC
TRBJ1-2 | - | TRBV7-9 | - | CASSHLPGGYGYTF | TGTGCCAGCAGCCATTTACCGGGGGGGTATGGCTACACCTTC
TRBJ2-5 | TRBD2 | TRBV7-2 | - | CASSRTSGAQETQYF | TGTGCCAGCAGCCGGACTAGCGGGGCTCAGGAGACCCAGTACTTC
TRBJ2-1 | - | TRBV7-7 | - | CASSLDSSSYNEQFF | TGTGCCAGCAGCTTAGATTCGAGCTCCTACAATGAGCAGTTCTTC
TRBJ2-1 | TRBD1 | TRBV29-1 | few | CSVARDRGDNEQFF | TGCAGCGTAGCCCGGGACAGGGGAGACAATGAGCAGTTCTTC
TRBJ1-1 | TRBD1 | TRBV30 | - | CAWSGKSGTVGGEAFF | TGTGCCTGGAGTGGGAAATCCGGGACAGTTGGTGGTGAAGCTTTCTTT
TRBJ2-3 | TRBD2 | TRBV7-9 | - | CASSPERGGPTDTQYF | TGTGCCAGCAGCCCCGAGCGGGGGGGCCCCACAGATACGCAGTATTTT
TRBJ1-2 | - | TRBV19 | once | CASTRGTSNYGYTF | TGTGCCAGTACCCGGGGGACGTCTAACTATGGCTACACCTTC
TRBJ2-2 | - | TRBV9 | - | CASSPLQGIIGELFF | TGTGCCAGCAGCCCATTACAGGGTATCATCGGGGAGCTGTTTTTT
TRBJ2-7 | - | TRBV25-1 | - | CASSGPYRDEQYF | TGTGCCAGCAGTGGTCCTTACAGGGACGAGCAGTACTTC
TRBJ1-4 | - | TRBV5-1 | - | CASSSGGNEKLFF | TGCGCCAGCAGCTCCGGAGGTAATGAAAAACTGTTTTTT
TRBJ1-5 | TRBD1 | TRBV2 | - | CASGQGPNQPQHF | TGTGCCAGCGGACAGGGGCCCAATCAGCCCCAGCATTTT
TRBJ1-6 | TRBD1 | TRBV6-1 | - | CASSEDRGWNSPLHF | TGTGCCAGCAGTGAAGACAGGGGGTGGAATTCACCCCTCCACTTT
TRBJ2-7 | - | TRBV7-9 | - | CASSPVARVEEQYF | TGTGCCAGCAGCCCCGTGGCCAGGGTTGAAGAGCAGTACTTC
TRBJ2-7 | TRBD2 | TRBV29-1 | - | CSVGGGDRPFYEQYF | TGCAGCGTTGGGGGAGGGGATCGGCCTTTCTACGAGCAGTACTTC
TRBJ2-5 | - | TRBV7-2 | - | CASSRETGQETQYF | TGTGCCAGCAGCCGAGAGACGGGACAAGAGACCCAGTACTTC
TRBJ2-2 | TRBD2 | TRBV4-1 | - | CASSHRGGNTGELFF | TGCGCCAGCAGCCATCGGGGGGGGAACACCGGGGAGCTGTTTTTT
TRBJ2-1 | - | TRBV29-1 | - | CSAGPADSPDNEQFF | TGCAGCGCAGGACCGGCGGACTCCCCGGACAATGAGCAGTTCTTC
TRBJ1-2 | - | TRBV11-2 | - | CASSLLTGYSGYTF | TGTGCCAGCAGCTTATTAACAGGGTACTCTGGCTACACCTTC